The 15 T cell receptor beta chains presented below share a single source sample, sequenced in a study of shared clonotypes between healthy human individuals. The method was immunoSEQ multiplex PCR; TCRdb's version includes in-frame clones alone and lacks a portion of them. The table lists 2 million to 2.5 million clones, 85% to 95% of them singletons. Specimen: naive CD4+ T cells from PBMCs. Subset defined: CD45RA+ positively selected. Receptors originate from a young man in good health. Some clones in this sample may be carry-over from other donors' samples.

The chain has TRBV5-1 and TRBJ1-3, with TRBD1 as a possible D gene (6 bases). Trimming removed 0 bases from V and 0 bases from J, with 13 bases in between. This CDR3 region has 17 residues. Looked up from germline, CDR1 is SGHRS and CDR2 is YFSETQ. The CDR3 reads CASSLVVGALSGNTIYF. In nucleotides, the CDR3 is TGCGCCAGCAGCTTGGTAGTGGGGGCACTCTCTGGAAACACCATATATTTT.

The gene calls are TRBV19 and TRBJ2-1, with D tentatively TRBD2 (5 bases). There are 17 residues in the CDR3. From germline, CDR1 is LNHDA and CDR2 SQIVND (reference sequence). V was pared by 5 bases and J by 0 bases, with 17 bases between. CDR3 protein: CASSPLGARSSYNEQFF. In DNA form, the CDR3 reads TGTGCCAGTAGTCCTTTGGGAGCGAGAAGCTCCTACAATGAGCAGTTCTTC.

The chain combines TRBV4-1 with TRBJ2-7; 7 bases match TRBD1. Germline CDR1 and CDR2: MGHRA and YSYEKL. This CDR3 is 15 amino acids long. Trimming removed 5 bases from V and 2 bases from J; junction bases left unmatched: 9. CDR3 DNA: TGCGCCAGCAGCAATCCGGGACAGAAAACCTACGAGCAGTACTTC. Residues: CASSNPGQKTYEQYF.

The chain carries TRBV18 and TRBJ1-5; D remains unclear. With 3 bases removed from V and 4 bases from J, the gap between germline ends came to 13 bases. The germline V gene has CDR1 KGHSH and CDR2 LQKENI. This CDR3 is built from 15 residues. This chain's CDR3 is CASSPLRTQNQPQHF. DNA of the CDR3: TGTGCCAGCTCACCTCTTAGGACTCAGAATCAGCCCCAGCATTTT.

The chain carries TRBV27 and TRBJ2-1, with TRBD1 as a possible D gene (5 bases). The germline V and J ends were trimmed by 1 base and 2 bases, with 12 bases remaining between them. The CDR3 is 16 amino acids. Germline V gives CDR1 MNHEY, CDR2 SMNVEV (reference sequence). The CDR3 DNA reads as TGTGCCAGCAGTTTATTCTTTCAGGGCCCCTACAATGAGCAGTTCTTC. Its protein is CASSLFFQGPYNEQFF.

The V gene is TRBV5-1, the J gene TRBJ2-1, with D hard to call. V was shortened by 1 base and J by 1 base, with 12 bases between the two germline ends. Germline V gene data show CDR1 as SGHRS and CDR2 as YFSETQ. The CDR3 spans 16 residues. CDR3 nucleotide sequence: TGCGCCAGCAGCTTGTACTTAACGCTTTCCTACAATGAGCAGTTCTTC. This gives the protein CASSLYLTLSYNEQFF.

CDR3 residues: CASSSLEAQYF. The DNA of the CDR3 is TGCGCCAGCAGCTCACTAGAGGCGCAGTATTTT. The chain carries TRBV5-1 and TRBJ2-3; D is perhaps TRBD2 (5 bases). V lost 3 bases and J lost 10, with 9 bases in between. The CDR3 is 11 amino acids. Germline V gene data show CDR1 as SGHRS and CDR2 as YFSETQ.

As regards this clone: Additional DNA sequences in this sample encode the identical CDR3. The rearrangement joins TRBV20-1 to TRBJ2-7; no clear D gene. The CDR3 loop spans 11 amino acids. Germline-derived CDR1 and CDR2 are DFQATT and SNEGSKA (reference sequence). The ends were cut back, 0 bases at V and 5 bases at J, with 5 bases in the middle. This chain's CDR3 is CSARDRNEQYF. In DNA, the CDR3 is TGCAGTGCTAGAGATCGAAACGAGCAGTACTTC.

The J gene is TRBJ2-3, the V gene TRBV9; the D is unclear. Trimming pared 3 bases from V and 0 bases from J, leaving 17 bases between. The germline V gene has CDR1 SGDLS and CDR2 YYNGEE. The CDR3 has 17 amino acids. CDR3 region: CASSALTGLFSTDTQYF. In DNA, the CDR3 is TGTGCCAGCAGCGCCCTGACTGGTCTTTTTAGCACAGATACGCAGTATTTT.

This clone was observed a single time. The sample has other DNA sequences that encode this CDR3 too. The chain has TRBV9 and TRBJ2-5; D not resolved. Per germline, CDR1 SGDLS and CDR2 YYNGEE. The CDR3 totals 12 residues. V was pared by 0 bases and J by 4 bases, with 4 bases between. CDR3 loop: CASSVGGETQYF. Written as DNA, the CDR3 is TGTGCCAGCAGCGTAGGAGGAGAGACCCAGTACTTC.

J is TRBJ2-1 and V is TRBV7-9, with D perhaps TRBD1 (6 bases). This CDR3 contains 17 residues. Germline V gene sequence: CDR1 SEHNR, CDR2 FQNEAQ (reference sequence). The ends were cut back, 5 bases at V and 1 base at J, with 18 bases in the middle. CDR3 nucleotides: TGTGCCAGCAGCCAATCACAGGGTTTAATGTCCTACAATGAGCAGTTCTTC. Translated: CASSQSQGLMSYNEQFF.

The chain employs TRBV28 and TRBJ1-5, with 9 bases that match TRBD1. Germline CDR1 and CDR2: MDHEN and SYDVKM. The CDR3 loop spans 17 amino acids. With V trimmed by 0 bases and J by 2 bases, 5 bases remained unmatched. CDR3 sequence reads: CASSLWRTGVGNQPQHF. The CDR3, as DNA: TGTGCCAGCAGTTTATGGCGGACAGGGGTCGGCAATCAGCCCCAGCATTTT.

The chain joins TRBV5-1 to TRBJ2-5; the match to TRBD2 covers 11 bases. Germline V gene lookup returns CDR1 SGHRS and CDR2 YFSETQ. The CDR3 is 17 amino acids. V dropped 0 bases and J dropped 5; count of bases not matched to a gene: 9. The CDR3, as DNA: TGCGCCAGCAGCTTGGACCTTACTAGCGGGAGAGGGGAGACCCAGTACTTC. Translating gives CASSLDLTSGRGETQYF.

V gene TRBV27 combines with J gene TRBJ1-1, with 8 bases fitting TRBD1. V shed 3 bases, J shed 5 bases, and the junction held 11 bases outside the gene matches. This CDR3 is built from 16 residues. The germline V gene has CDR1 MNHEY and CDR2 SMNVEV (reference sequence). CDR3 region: CASSFPTGALGTEAFF. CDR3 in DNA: TGTGCCAGCAGTTTCCCGACAGGGGCATTGGGGACTGAAGCTTTCTTT.

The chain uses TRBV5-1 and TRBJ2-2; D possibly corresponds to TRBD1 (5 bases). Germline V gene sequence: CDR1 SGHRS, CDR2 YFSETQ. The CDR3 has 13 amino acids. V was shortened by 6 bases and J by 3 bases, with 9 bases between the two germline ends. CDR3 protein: CASNLGDTGELFF. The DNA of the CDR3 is TGCGCCAGCAACCTAGGGGACACCGGGGAGCTGTTTTTT.